This is a list of T cell receptor beta chains from one sample in a study of shared clonotypes between healthy human individuals. Profiling relied on immunoSEQ multiplex PCR, and the TCRdb table lists in-frame clones only, not all of them. Of around 2.1 million clones in the sample, 85% to 95% were seen once. Material: naive CD8+ T cells from PBMCs. These receptors all stem from a man between 18 and 29 years old in good health. Some clones in this sample may be carry-over from other donors' samples. Both conserved end residues are part of each CDR3. D genes are given only for firm matches. Clone size is not always given. Where it is, it says once, few, many or a class for expanded clones.

D: TRBD1
size: NA
V: TRBV5-8
J: TRBJ2-7
CDR3: CASRVGTASSYEQYF
DNA: TGTGCCAGCAGGGTCGGGACAGCGAGCTCCTACGAGCAGTACTTC

D: NA
size: NA
V: TRBV7-9
J: TRBJ1-2
CDR3: CASSDGTEYGYTF
DNA: TGTGCCAGCAGCGACGGGACGGAATATGGCTACACCTTC

D: NA
size: NA
V: TRBV7-9
J: TRBJ2-7
CDR3: CASSRVGYEQYF
DNA: TGTGCCAGCAGCCGGGTGGGCTACGAGCAGTACTTC

D: NA
size: NA
V: TRBV6-1
J: TRBJ1-5
CDR3: CASSELGMGNQPQHF
DNA: TGTGCCAGCAGTGAATTGGGGATGGGCAATCAGCCCCAGCATTTT

D: NA
size: NA
V: TRBV29-1
J: TRBJ2-7
CDR3: CSVEGDLYEQYF
DNA: TGCAGCGTTGAAGGGGACCTCTACGAGCAGTACTTC

D: TRBD1
size: NA
V: TRBV28
J: TRBJ1-1
CDR3: CASSLSGQGVTEAFF
DNA: TGTGCCAGCAGTTTGAGTGGACAGGGGGTGACTGAAGCTTTCTTT

D: NA
size: NA
V: TRBV5-4
J: TRBJ2-1
CDR3: CASSDPTTYNEQFF
DNA: TGTGCCAGCAGTGACCCGACTACCTACAATGAGCAGTTCTTC

D: NA
size: NA
V: TRBV4-1
J: TRBJ1-4
CDR3: CASSHDSTSEKLFF
DNA: TGCGCCAGCAGCCACGACAGTACCAGTGAAAAACTGTTTTTT

D: NA
size: few
V: TRBV5-1
J: TRBJ1-3
CDR3: CASRGASGNTIYF
DNA: TGCGCCAGCAGGGGCGCCTCTGGAAACACCATATATTTT

D: TRBD1
size: NA
V: TRBV5-1
J: TRBJ1-1
CDR3: CASSLEGATMNTEAFF
DNA: TGCGCCAGCAGCTTGGAGGGGGCCACAATGAACACTGAAGCTTTCTTT

D: NA
size: NA
V: TRBV6-5
J: TRBJ2-7
CDR3: CASSYSGGSYEQYF
DNA: TGTGCCAGCAGTTACTCAGGAGGCTCCTACGAGCAGTACTTC

D: NA
size: NA
V: TRBV5-6
J: TRBJ1-2
CDR3: CASSSPYGYTF
DNA: TGTGCCAGCAGCTCCCCCTATGGCTACACCTTC

D: NA
size: NA
V: TRBV7-2
J: TRBJ2-2
CDR3: CASSLVRQRGAGELFF
DNA: TGTGCCAGCAGCTTAGTACGTCAGAGGGGTGCCGGGGAGCTGTTTTTT

D: NA
size: once
V: TRBV27
J: TRBJ2-1
CDR3: CASSLGMDNEQFF
DNA: TGTGCCAGCAGTTTAGGGATGGACAATGAGCAGTTCTTC

D: TRBD2
size: once
V: TRBV19
J: TRBJ2-1
CDR3: CASSTRTSGSYNEQFF
DNA: TGTGCCAGTAGTACCCGGACTAGCGGATCCTACAATGAGCAGTTCTTC

D: NA
size: once
V: TRBV9
J: TRBJ1-1
CDR3: CASSFRTELNTEAFF
DNA: TGTGCCAGCAGCTTTCGGACGGAATTGAACACTGAAGCTTTCTTT

D: NA
size: few
V: TRBV4-1
J: TRBJ1-2
CDR3: CASSQDGTGYTF
DNA: TGCGCCAGCAGCCAAGACGGCACTGGCTACACCTTC

D: NA
size: NA
V: TRBV10-3
J: TRBJ2-2
CDR3: CATGAGPDSDELFF
DNA: TGTGCCACCGGAGCGGGCCCCGATTCGGACGAGCTGTTTTTT

D: NA
size: NA
V: TRBV27
J: TRBJ2-1
CDR3: CASSQQGNEQFF
DNA: TGTGCCAGCAGCCAACAGGGCAATGAGCAGTTCTTC

D: TRBD1
size: NA
V: TRBV30
J: TRBJ1-5
CDR3: CACQFGTGGNQPQHF
DNA: TGTGCCTGTCAGTTCGGGACAGGCGGCAATCAGCCCCAGCATTTT

D: NA
size: NA
V: TRBV6-5
J: TRBJ2-1
CDR3: CASSGRDGAYNEQFF
DNA: TGTGCCAGCAGTGGCCGGGACGGAGCCTACAATGAGCAGTTCTTC

D: NA
size: NA
V: TRBV27
J: TRBJ2-7
CDR3: CASSPTFAYEQYF
DNA: TGTGCCAGCAGTCCGACATTCGCCTACGAGCAGTACTTC

D: NA
size: NA
V: TRBV19
J: TRBJ1-2
CDR3: CASMGGGNGGYTF
DNA: TGTGCCAGTATGGGGGGCGGAAACGGCGGCTACACCTTC

D: TRBD2
size: NA
V: TRBV6-5
J: TRBJ2-5
CDR3: CASSWTSGQETQYF
DNA: TGTGCCAGCAGCTGGACTAGCGGCCAAGAGACCCAGTACTTC

D: TRBD2
size: NA
V: TRBV10-3
J: TRBJ2-7
CDR3: CAISGGLGLAGLLSYEQYF
DNA: TGTGCCATCAGTGGGGGTCTCGGACTAGCGGGACTACTCTCCTACGAGCAGTACTTC

D: TRBD2
size: once
V: TRBV27
J: TRBJ2-1
CDR3: CASRRLAGGPEQFF
DNA: TGTGCCAGCAGAAGACTAGCGGGAGGGCCGGAGCAGTTCTTC

D: TRBD2
size: once
V: TRBV7-8
J: TRBJ2-1
CDR3: CASSPGLAGGEVYNEQFF
DNA: TGTGCCAGCAGCCCGGGACTAGCGGGAGGAGAGGTCTACAATGAGCAGTTCTTC

D: NA
size: NA
V: TRBV9
J: TRBJ1-1
CDR3: CASTLGPNTEAFF
DNA: TGTGCCAGCACCTTAGGGCCGAACACTGAAGCTTTCTTT

D: TRBD1
size: NA
V: TRBV5-1
J: TRBJ1-2
CDR3: CASSSTGSGYGYTF
DNA: TGCGCCAGCAGCTCGACAGGGTCAGGCTATGGCTACACCTTC

D: TRBD2
size: NA
V: TRBV7-2
J: TRBJ2-2
CDR3: CASSLQTSGRYDVTGELFF
DNA: TGTGCCAGCAGCTTACAGACTAGCGGGAGGTACGATGTCACCGGGGAGCTGTTTTTT

D: TRBD2
size: NA
V: TRBV25-1
J: TRBJ2-3
CDR3: CASSERSGLAGADTQYF
DNA: TGTGCCAGCAGTGAACGTTCGGGACTAGCGGGAGCAGATACGCAGTATTTT

D: TRBD1
size: once
V: TRBV7-2
J: TRBJ1-2
CDR3: CASSLVFRDRGSYGYTF
DNA: TGTGCCAGCAGCTTAGTTTTCCGGGACAGGGGATCCTATGGCTACACCTTC

D: TRBD1
size: NA
V: TRBV19
J: TRBJ2-1
CDR3: CASSITGTGLNEQFF
DNA: TGTGCCAGTAGTATCACCGGGACAGGGTTAAATGAGCAGTTCTTC

D: TRBD1
size: NA
V: TRBV9
J: TRBJ1-1
CDR3: CASSHGQGGTEAFF
DNA: TGTGCCAGCAGCCACGGACAGGGCGGGACTGAAGCTTTCTTT

D: NA
size: NA
V: TRBV4-2
J: TRBJ2-2
CDR3: CASSSRSLNTGELFF
DNA: TGTGCCAGCAGCTCGAGGTCGCTTAACACCGGGGAGCTGTTTTTT

D: TRBD2
size: NA
V: TRBV9
J: TRBJ2-1
CDR3: CASSFRIVAGESNEQFF
DNA: TGTGCCAGCAGCTTTAGAATTGTGGCGGGAGAAAGCAATGAGCAGTTCTTC

D: TRBD2
size: NA
V: TRBV27
J: TRBJ2-3
CDR3: CASSLLGSGGDTQYF
DNA: TGTGCCAGCAGTTTATTAGGTAGCGGGGGGGATACGCAGTATTTT

D: NA
size: NA
V: TRBV18
J: TRBJ2-7
CDR3: CASSPESGEYEQYF
DNA: TGTGCCAGCTCACCCGAGTCAGGGGAATACGAGCAGTACTTC

D: TRBD1
size: NA
V: TRBV30
J: TRBJ2-6
CDR3: CAWGTGAGANVLTF
DNA: TGTGCCTGGGGGACAGGGGCCGGGGCCAACGTCCTGACTTTC

D: NA
size: NA
V: TRBV9
J: TRBJ1-3
CDR3: CASSGGEEGNTIYF
DNA: TGTGCCAGCAGCGGGGGAGAGGAGGGAAACACCATATATTTT

D: TRBD1
size: NA
V: TRBV10-3
J: TRBJ1-2
CDR3: CATGTGGLNYGYTF
DNA: TGTGCCACCGGTACAGGGGGCCTGAACTATGGCTACACCTTC

D: NA
size: NA
V: TRBV11-2
J: TRBJ2-7
CDR3: CASSLVGGHSYEQYF
DNA: TGTGCCAGCAGCTTAGTGGGCGGGCATTCCTACGAGCAGTACTTC

D: NA
size: NA
V: TRBV7-2
J: TRBJ1-3
CDR3: CASSLAGTGNTIYF
DNA: TGTGCCAGCAGCTTAGCAGGGACTGGAAACACCATATATTTT

D: NA
size: NA
V: TRBV7-8
J: TRBJ1-2
CDR3: CASSLVEVVAGYTF
DNA: TGTGCCAGCAGCTTAGTGGAGGTTGTAGCTGGCTACACCTTC

D: TRBD2
size: NA
V: TRBV7-3
J: TRBJ2-3
CDR3: CASSLLAGGTDTQYF
DNA: TGTGCCAGCAGCTTGCTAGCGGGGGGCACAGATACGCAGTATTTT

D: TRBD2
size: NA
V: TRBV28
J: TRBJ2-1
CDR3: CASSFWGLAHNEQFF
DNA: TGTGCCAGCAGTTTTTGGGGACTAGCGCACAATGAGCAGTTCTTC

D: TRBD1
size: once
V: TRBV5-5
J: TRBJ2-5
CDR3: CASSLGNLTGSYQETQYF
DNA: TGTGCCAGCAGCTTGGGGAATCTGACAGGGAGTTACCAAGAGACCCAGTACTTC

D: NA
size: NA
V: TRBV29-1
J: TRBJ1-1
CDR3: CSVEDLGGRGNEAFF
DNA: TGCAGCGTTGAAGATCTAGGGGGACGGGGTAATGAAGCTTTCTTT

D: TRBD1
size: once
V: TRBV30
J: TRBJ1-1
CDR3: CAWSARQGTGSEAFF
DNA: TGTGCCTGGAGTGCTCGACAGGGGACTGGCTCTGAAGCTTTCTTT